These 4 T cell receptor beta chains were all obtained from the same sample, sequenced in a study of shared clonotypes between healthy human individuals. This table comes from immunoSEQ multiplex PCR, and its TCRdb copy is limited to in-frame clones, with some not included. The repertoire holds around 2.1 million clones, about 92% seen once, with under 2% in the top ten. It was CD45RO-negative cells, positively selected for CCR7, that made up naive CD8 cells, with terminally differentiated effector memory CD45RA+ cells excluded. The material sequenced was naive CD8+ T cells from PBMCs. Receptors were obtained from a man younger than 35 in good health. Some clones in this sample may be carry-over from other donors' samples.

The chain has TRBV5-5 and TRBJ1-3, with 9 positions matching TRBD1. The CDR3 loop spans 20 amino acids. CDR1 SGHKS and CDR2 YYEKEE come from the germline V gene (reference sequence). V shed 4 bases and J 0 bases; nucleotides not matched to a gene: 17. CDR3: CASSRRPGTGIESSGNTIYF. In DNA, the CDR3 is TGTGCCAGCAGCCGACGTCCCGGGACAGGGATCGAGAGCTCTGGAAACACCATATATTTT.

CDR3 residues: CASSESLGLAGVWSDTQYF. DNA of the CDR3: TGCGCCAGCAGTGAGTCGTTAGGGCTAGCGGGAGTATGGTCAGATACGCAGTATTTT. J is TRBJ2-3 and V is TRBV10-2; 10 nucleotides line up with TRBD2. This CDR3 comprises 19 residues. Germline V gene data show CDR1 as WSHSY and CDR2 as SAAADI. J was trimmed by 4 bases and V by 0 bases; bases with no gene match: 13.

This chain joins TRBV27 and TRBJ2-7; D is possibly TRBD1 (6 bases). The V end lost 5 bases, the J end lost 3 bases, and 17 bases lay between the germline ends. The CDR3 extends over 15 amino acids. CDR1 is MNHEY, CDR2 SMNVEV, per germline (reference sequence). CDR3 loop: CASSPRGQELYEQYF. The CDR3 DNA reads TGTGCCAGCAGTCCCAGGGGTCAAGAGCTCTACGAGCAGTACTTC.

CDR3 sequence reads: CASSAGQGENEQYF. CDR3 sequence (DNA): TGTGCCAGCAGCGCGGGACAGGGGGAGAACGAGCAGTACTTC. The chain has TRBV5-6 and TRBJ2-7; 11 nucleotides line up with TRBD1. The V segment lost 4 bases and the J segment 5 bases; nucleotides outside the gene matches: 5. Germline CDR1 SGHDT, CDR2 YYEEEE. This CDR3 region has 14 residues.